The T cell receptor (beta chain) under discussion was sequenced for a study of cytomegalovirus exposure and HLA in healthy donors. Profiling relied on immunoSEQ multiplex PCR, and the TCRdb table lists in-frame clones only, not all of them. The sample consists of roughly 260,000 clones, 90% of them appearing once. Donors came from a validation cohort of 90 to 150 subjects, distinct from the first 666-subject cohort. Overall study findings and caveats: Across donors, most TCRs were seen rarely, yet some public ones were widespread.

CDR3 length: 14 amino acids. Germline CDR1 and CDR2: MNHNY and SVGAGI (reference sequence). Losses at the gene ends were 2 bases for V and 4 bases for J; bases not matched to a gene: 4. As for this clone: Its antigen is currently unknown.

The sequence was collected from a woman between 18 and 29 years old in good health and CMV-seronegative. The source material was PBMCs. This rearrangement joins TRBV6-6 to TRBJ2-7, with TRBD1 matching over 8 bases. The CDR3 loop is CASSYRQGAYEQYF. The CDR3 DNA reads as TGTGCCAGCAGTTACAGGCAGGGGGCGTACGAGCAGTACTTC.